Listed below are T cell receptor beta chains from one sample, sequenced in a study of T cell changes during pregnancy in multiple sclerosis. Clones were read by immunoSEQ multiplex PCR, and TCRdb kept only the in-frame ones, dropping some. In the table there are about 50,000 clones, 85% to 90% of which are singletons. Specimen: peripheral blood, collected after pregnancy. These receptor sequences come from a female donor in good health, enrolled as a control in a pregnancy study. Each CDR3 is given with its conserved first and last residue. The D gene is left open where the match is weak. Size values are once, few and many counts, or a class for expanded clones, and some rows have none.

d_gene,v_gene,abundance,len,j_gene,CDR3nt,CDR3aa
-,TRBV4-1,-,14,TRBJ2-7,TGCGCCAGCAGCCAAGTCCAAGGGGCCTACGAGCAGTACTTC,CASSQVQGAYEQYF
TRBD2,TRBV19,-,18,TRBJ2-1,TGTGCCAGTAGTATCCCACCGGGGCGAGCGGGAGAAGACAATGAGCAGTTCTTC,CASSIPPGRAGEDNEQFF
TRBD2,TRBV30,medium-sized,15,TRBJ2-2,TGTGCCTGGAGGGGACTAGCGGGAGAGGCCGGGGAGCTGTTTTTT,CAWRGLAGEAGELFF
-,TRBV7-9,-,14,TRBJ2-3,TGTGCCAGCAGACAACAGGGCTACACAGATACGCAGTATTTT,CASRQQGYTDTQYF
TRBD2,TRBV6-4,few,14,TRBJ2-1,TGTGCCAGCAGCTTAGCGGGGGGTAACAATGAGCAGTTCTTC,CASSLAGGNNEQFF
-,TRBV10-3,-,12,TRBJ2-7,TGTGCCACCCAGGACGGGAATTACGAGCAGTACTTC,CATQDGNYEQYF
TRBD1,TRBV5-1,-,15,TRBJ1-3,TGCGCCAGCAGCCCCCAGACAGGGTCAGGAAACACCATATATTTT,CASSPQTGSGNTIYF
-,TRBV7-6,-,13,TRBJ2-1,TGTGCCAGCAGCACGAAGGGGGTCAATGAGCAGTTCTTC,CASSTKGVNEQFF
TRBD1,TRBV7-2,-,14,TRBJ2-7,TGTGCCAGCAGCTTGAGTACAGGGGGCTACGAGCAGTACTTC,CASSLSTGGYEQYF
TRBD1,TRBV10-3,-,15,TRBJ2-7,TGTGCCATCGGAACCGGGACAGGCATAAGCTACGAGCAGTACTTC,CAIGTGTGISYEQYF
-,TRBV18,-,13,TRBJ2-5,TGTGCCAGCTCACAGATGGGGGGAGAGACCCAGTACTTC,CASSQMGGETQYF
TRBD1,TRBV25-1,-,13,TRBJ1-4,TGTGCCAGCAGTGATTCGGGACAGGGGGGACTGTTTTTT,CASSDSGQGGLFF
TRBD1,TRBV4-1,-,18,TRBJ2-6,TGCGCCAGCAGCCAAGTGGGCAGGGGGAGCTCTGGGGCCAACGTCCTGACTTTC,CASSQVGRGSSGANVLTF
TRBD1,TRBV6-1,-,15,TRBJ2-5,TGTGCCAGCAGTGAAGGGGGGACAGTAAAAGAGACCCAGTACTTC,CASSEGGTVKETQYF
TRBD1,TRBV6-6,-,14,TRBJ1-2,TGTGCCAGCAGTTACTCGAGGGACAGGGCTGTTATCACCTTC,CASSYSRDRAVITF
-,TRBV7-2,-,15,TRBJ2-3,TGTGCCAGCAACCGAGGGGGGGCTGGCACAGATACGCAGTATTTT,CASNRGGAGTDTQYF
TRBD1,TRBV7-9,-,16,TRBJ2-7,TGTGCCAGCAGCTACCCGGGACAGGGGGCGGGCTACGAGCAGTACTTC,CASSYPGQGAGYEQYF
TRBD2,TRBV19,-,15,TRBJ2-7,TGTGCCAGTAGTGTGGGACTAGCGGGAGGAAACGAGCAGTACTTC,CASSVGLAGGNEQYF
-,TRBV5-4,medium-sized,14,TRBJ1-2,TGTGCCAGCAGCTTGGACACAGCTAACTATGGCTACACCTTC,CASSLDTANYGYTF
TRBD2,TRBV19,-,16,TRBJ2-1,TGTGCCAGTAGTATAGACCTCGGGGGGGGGCAGAATGAGCAGTTCTTC,CASSIDLGGGQNEQFF
TRBD2,TRBV5-4,-,18,TRBJ2-1,TGTGCCAGCAGCTTGACCGGAGCGGGGGGGCCTTGGTACAATGAGCAGTTCTTC,CASSLTGAGGPWYNEQFF
TRBD2,TRBV9,-,13,TRBJ2-3,TGTGCCAGCAGCTCCGGACTAGGAGATACGCAGTATTTT,CASSSGLGDTQYF
-,TRBV5-4,-,15,TRBJ2-5,TGTGCCAGCAGCTTGGCGCGGCAGGGCCAAGAGACCCAGTACTTC,CASSLARQGQETQYF
-,TRBV2,-,15,TRBJ1-1,TGTGCCAGCAGTGAAGCGGGGCAGGCAGGCACTGAAGCTTTCTTT,CASSEAGQAGTEAFF
-,TRBV6-5,-,15,TRBJ1-6,TGTGCCAGCAGTTACTTATCCCGGGGTAATTCACCCCTCCACTTT,CASSYLSRGNSPLHF
-,TRBV13,-,12,TRBJ2-3,TGTGCCAGCAGCTTAGCTGCAGATACGCAGTATTTT,CASSLAADTQYF
TRBD1,TRBV19,-,14,TRBJ1-2,TGTGCCAGTAGAGACAGGGGACTCGACTATGGCTACACCTTC,CASRDRGLDYGYTF
-,TRBV27,-,12,TRBJ2-7,TGTGCCAGCAGTTTACCCTCATACAAGCAGTACTTC,CASSLPSYKQYF
-,TRBV5-6,-,19,TRBJ2-1,TGTGCCAGCAGAAGTTCGGCAGATCGCCGCCCTAGCTCCTACAATGAGCAGTTCTTC,CASRSSADRRPSSYNEQFF
TRBD1,TRBV4-1,-,15,TRBJ1-5,TGCGCCAGCAGCCTAGACAGGGATCCCAATCAGCCCCAGCATTTT,CASSLDRDPNQPQHF
TRBD2,TRBV2,-,13,TRBJ2-2,TGTGCCAGCAAACGGGGGGTGGCCGGGGAGCTGTTTTTT,CASKRGVAGELFF
-,TRBV5-3,-,10,TRBJ2-1,TGTGCCAGAAGCTTGATAGAGCAGTTCTTC,CARSLIEQFF
TRBD1,TRBV2,-,15,TRBJ1-5,TGTGCCAGCAGCGCCAACCCGGACAGGAGGCAGCCCCAGCATTTT,CASSANPDRRQPQHF
TRBD1,TRBV7-9,-,16,TRBJ1-1,TGTGCCAGCAGCTTAGCAGGAGGTAGGGGGCTCACTGAAGCTTTCTTT,CASSLAGGRGLTEAFF
-,TRBV15,-,15,TRBJ2-2,TGTGCCACCAGCAGAGATCGGACAGTGAACGGGGAGCTGTTTTTT,CATSRDRTVNGELFF
TRBD1,TRBV6-5,once,15,TRBJ1-2,TGTGCCAGCAGTTATAGACAGGGGACTAACTATGGCTACACCTTC,CASSYRQGTNYGYTF
-,TRBV27,-,17,TRBJ2-1,TGTGCCAGCAGTTTATCGGCAGTTCCGAGGACTGAGAATGAGCAGTTCTTC,CASSLSAVPRTENEQFF
TRBD1,TRBV5-4,-,15,TRBJ1-4,TGTGCCAGCAGCAGGGCACAGGGGCCTAATGAAAAACTGTTTTTT,CASSRAQGPNEKLFF
-,TRBV29-1,-,13,TRBJ1-6,TGCAGCGTTGGCACAGGGTTTAATTCACCCCTCCACTTT,CSVGTGFNSPLHF
-,TRBV4-2,-,16,TRBJ2-3,TGTGCCAGCAGCCAAGTTACGGGAGATTCCACAGATACGCAGTATTTT,CASSQVTGDSTDTQYF